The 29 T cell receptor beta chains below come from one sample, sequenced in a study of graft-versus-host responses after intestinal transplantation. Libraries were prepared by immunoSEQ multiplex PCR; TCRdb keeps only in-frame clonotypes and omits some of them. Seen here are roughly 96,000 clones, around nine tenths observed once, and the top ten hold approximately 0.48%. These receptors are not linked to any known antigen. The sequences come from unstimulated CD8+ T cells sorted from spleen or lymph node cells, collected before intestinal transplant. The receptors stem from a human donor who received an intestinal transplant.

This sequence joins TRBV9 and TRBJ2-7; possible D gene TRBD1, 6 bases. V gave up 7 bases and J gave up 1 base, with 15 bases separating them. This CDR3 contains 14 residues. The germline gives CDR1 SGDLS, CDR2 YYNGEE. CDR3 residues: CASGPRGFSYEQYF. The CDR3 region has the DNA TGTGCCAGCGGCCCTAGGGGGTTTTCCTACGAGCAGTACTTC. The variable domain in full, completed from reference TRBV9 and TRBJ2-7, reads DSGVTQTPKHLITATGQRVTLRCSPRSGDLSVYWYQQSLDQGLQFLIQYYNGEERAKGNILERFSAQQFPDLHSELNLSSLELGDSALYFCASGPRGFSYEQYFGPGTRLTVT.

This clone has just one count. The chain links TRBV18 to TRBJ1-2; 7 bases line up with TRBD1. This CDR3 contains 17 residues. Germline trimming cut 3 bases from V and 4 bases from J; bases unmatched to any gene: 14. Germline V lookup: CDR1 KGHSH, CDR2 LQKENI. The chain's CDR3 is CASSPNTGATVSYGYTF. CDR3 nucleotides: TGTGCCAGCTCACCCAACACAGGGGCGACTGTTAGCTATGGCTACACCTTC.

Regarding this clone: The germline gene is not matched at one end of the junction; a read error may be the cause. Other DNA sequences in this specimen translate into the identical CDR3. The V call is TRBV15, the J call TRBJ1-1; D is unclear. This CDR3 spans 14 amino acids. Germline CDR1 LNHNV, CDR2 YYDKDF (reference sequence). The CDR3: CATSPEPDNTEAFF. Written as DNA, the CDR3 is TGCGCCACCAGCCCTGAACCAGATAACACTGAAGCTTTCTTT.

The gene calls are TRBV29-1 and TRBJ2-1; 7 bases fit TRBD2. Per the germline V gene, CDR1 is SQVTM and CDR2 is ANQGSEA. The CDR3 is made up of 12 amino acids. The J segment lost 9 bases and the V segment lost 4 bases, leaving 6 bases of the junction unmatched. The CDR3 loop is CSVGGREGEQFF. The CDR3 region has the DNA TGCAGCGTTGGAGGGAGGGAGGGTGAGCAGTTCTTC.

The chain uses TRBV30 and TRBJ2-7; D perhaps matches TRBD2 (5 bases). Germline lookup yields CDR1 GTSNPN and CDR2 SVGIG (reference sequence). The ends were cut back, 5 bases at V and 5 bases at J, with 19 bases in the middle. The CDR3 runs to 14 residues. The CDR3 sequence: CAWSLGEGLDEQYF. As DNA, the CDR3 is TGTGCCTGGTCCTTGGGAGAGGGCCTAGACGAGCAGTACTTC.

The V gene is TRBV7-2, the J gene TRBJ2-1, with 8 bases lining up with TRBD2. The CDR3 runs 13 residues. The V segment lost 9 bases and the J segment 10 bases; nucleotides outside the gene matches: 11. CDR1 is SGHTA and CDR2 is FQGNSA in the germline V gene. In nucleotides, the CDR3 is TGTGCCAGTCGGGGGGGCGAGGGGGGAGAGCAGTTCTTC. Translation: CASRGGEGGEQFF.

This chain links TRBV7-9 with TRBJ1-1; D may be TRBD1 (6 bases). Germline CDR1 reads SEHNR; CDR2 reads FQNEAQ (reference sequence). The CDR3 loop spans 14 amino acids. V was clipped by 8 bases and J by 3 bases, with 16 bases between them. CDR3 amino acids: CASSTYRDDTEAFF. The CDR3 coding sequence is TGTGCCAGCTCGACGTACAGGGATGACACTGAAGCTTTCTTT.

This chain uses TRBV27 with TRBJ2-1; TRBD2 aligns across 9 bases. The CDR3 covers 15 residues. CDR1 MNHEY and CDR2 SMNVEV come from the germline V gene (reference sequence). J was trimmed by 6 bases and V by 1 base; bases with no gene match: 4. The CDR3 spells CASSLWAGGGNEQFF. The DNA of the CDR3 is TGTGCCAGCAGTTTATGGGCGGGAGGGGGCAATGAGCAGTTCTTC.

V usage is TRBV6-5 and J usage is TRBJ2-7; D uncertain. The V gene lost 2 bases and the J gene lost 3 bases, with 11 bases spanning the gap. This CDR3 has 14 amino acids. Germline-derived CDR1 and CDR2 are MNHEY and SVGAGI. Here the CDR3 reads CASSYEGAGYEQYF. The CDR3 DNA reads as TGTGCCAGCAGTTACGAAGGAGCTGGCTACGAGCAGTACTTC.

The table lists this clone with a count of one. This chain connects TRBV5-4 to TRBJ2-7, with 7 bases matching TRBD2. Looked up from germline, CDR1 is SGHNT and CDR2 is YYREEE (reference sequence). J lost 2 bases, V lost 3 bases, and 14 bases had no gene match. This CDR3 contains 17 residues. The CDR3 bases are TGTGCCAGCAGCTGGCGTAGTCGCGGGAGACGGGCCTACGAGCAGTACTTC. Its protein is CASSWRSRGRRAYEQYF. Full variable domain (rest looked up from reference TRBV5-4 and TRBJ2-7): ETGVTQSPTHLIKTRGQQVTLRCSSQSGHNTVSWYQQALGQGPQFIFQYYREEENGRGNFPPRFSGLQFPNYSSELNVNALELDDSALYLCASSWRSRGRRAYEQYFGPGTRLTVT.

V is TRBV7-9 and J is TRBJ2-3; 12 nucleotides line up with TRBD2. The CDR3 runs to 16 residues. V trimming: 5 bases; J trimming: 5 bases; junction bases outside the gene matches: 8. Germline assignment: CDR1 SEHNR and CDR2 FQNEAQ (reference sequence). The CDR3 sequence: CASSDTSGGRGDTQYF. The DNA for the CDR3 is TGTGCCAGCAGCGACACTAGCGGGGGGCGTGGAGATACGCAGTATTTT.

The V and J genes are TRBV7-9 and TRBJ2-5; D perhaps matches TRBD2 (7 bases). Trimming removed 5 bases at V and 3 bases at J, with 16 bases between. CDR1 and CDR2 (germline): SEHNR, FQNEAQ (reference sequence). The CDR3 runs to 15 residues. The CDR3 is CASSPWGGQKETQYF. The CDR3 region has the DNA TGTGCCAGCAGCCCATGGGGGGGACAAAAAGAGACCCAGTACTTC.

The CDR3 is CATSRDNSNQPQHF. CDR3 coding DNA: TGTGCCACCAGCAGAGACAATAGCAATCAGCCCCAGCATTTT. This chain joins TRBV15 and TRBJ1-5, with D unresolved. The CDR3 sequence is 14 residues long. Trimming pared 0 bases from V and 0 bases from J, leaving 3 bases between. Germline lookup yields CDR1 LNHNV and CDR2 YYDKDF (reference sequence).

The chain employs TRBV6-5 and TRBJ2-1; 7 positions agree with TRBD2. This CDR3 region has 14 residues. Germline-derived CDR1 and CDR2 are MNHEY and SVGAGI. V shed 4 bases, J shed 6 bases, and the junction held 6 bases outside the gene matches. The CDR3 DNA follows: TGTGCCAGCAGTTCCCGGGGGGAGGTCAATGAGCAGTTCTTC. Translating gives CASSSRGEVNEQFF.

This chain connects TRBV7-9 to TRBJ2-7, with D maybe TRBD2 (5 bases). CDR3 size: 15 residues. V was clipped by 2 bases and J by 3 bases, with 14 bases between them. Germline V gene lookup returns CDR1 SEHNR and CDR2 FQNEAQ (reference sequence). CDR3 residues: CASSLYRGEGYEQYF. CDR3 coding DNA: TGTGCCAGCAGCTTATACCGGGGAGAAGGCTACGAGCAGTACTTC.

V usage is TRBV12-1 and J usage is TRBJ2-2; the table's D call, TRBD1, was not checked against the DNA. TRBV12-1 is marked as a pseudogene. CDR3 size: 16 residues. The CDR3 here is CASSSIGQGDTGELFF. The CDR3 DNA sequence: TGTGCCAGCAGCTCCATTGGACAGGGGGACACCGGGGAGCTGTTTTTT.

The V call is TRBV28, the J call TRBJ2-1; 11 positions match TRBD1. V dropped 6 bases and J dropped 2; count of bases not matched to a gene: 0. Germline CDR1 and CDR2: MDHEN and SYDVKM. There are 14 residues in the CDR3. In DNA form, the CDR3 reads TGTGCCAGCAGGGGACAGGGGGCCTACAATGAGCAGTTCTTC. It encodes CASRGQGAYNEQFF. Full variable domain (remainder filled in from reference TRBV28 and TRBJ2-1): DVKVTQSSRYLVKRTGEKVFLECVQDMDHENMFWYRQDPGLGLRLIYFSYDVKMKEKGDIPEGYSVSREKKERFSLILESASTNQTSMYLCASRGQGAYNEQFFGPGTRLTVL.

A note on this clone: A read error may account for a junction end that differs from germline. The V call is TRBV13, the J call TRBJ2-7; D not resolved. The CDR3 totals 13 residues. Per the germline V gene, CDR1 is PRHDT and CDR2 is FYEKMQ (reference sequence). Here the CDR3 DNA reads TGTGCCAGCAGCTTAGATATTGGGCAGACCGAGTTCTTC. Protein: CASSLDIGQTEFF.

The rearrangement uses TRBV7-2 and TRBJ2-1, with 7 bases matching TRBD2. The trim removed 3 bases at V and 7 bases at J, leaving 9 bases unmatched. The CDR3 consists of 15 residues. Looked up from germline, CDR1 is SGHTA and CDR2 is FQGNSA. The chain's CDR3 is CASSFRDYMANEQFF. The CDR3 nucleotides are TGTGCCAGCAGCTTCCGGGACTATATGGCAAATGAGCAGTTCTTC.

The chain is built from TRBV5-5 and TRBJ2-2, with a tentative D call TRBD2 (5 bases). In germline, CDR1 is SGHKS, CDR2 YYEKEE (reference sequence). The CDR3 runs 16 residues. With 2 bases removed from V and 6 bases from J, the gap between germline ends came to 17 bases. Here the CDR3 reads CASSFGVKPQAGELFF. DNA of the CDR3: TGTGCCAGCAGCTTCGGGGTCAAACCCCAGGCCGGGGAGCTGTTTTTT.

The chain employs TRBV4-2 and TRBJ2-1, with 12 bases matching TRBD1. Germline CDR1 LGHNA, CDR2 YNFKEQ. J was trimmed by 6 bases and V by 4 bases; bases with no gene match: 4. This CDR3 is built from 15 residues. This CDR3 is CASSLRDRGPNEQFF. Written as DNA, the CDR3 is TGTGCCAGCAGCCTCCGGGACAGGGGGCCCAATGAGCAGTTCTTC.

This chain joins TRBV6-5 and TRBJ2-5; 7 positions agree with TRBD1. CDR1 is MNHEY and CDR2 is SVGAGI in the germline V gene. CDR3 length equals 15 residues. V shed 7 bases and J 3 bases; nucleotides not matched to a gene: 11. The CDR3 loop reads CASNKQGKEKETQYF. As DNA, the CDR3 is TGTGCCAGCAACAAACAGGGGAAGGAAAAAGAGACCCAGTACTTC.

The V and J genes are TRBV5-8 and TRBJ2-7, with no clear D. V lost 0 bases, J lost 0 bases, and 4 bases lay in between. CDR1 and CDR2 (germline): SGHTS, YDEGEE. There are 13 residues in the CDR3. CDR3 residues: CASSLASSYEQYF. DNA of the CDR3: TGTGCCAGCAGCTTGGCGAGCTCCTACGAGCAGTACTTC.

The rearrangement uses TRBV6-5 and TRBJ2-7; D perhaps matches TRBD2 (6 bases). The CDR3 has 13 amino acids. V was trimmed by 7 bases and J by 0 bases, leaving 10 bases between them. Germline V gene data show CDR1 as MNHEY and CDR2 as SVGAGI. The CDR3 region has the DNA TGTGCCAGCACGGGGGAAACCTCCTACGAGCAGTACTTC. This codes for CASTGETSYEQYF.

Here the CDR3 DNA reads TGTGCCAGCAGCTTAGACAGGGGTGCTGAAGCTTTCTTT. This sequence encodes CASSLDRGAEAFF. This chain uses TRBV7-6 with TRBJ1-1, with 7 bases fitting TRBD1. Germline V gives CDR1 SGHVS, CDR2 FNYEAQ. V was clipped by 1 base and J by 6 bases; unmatched bases: 2. The CDR3 runs 13 residues.

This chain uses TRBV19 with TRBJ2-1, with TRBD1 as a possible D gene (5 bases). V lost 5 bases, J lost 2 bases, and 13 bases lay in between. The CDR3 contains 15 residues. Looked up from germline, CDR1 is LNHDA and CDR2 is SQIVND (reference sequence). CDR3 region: CASSSLETAYNEQFF. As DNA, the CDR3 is TGTGCCAGTAGTTCGCTCGAGACAGCCTACAATGAGCAGTTCTTC.

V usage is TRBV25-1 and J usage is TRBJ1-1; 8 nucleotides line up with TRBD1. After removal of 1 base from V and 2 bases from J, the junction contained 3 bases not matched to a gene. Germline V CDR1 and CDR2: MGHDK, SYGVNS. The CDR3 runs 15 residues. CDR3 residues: CASSESGTGNTEAFF. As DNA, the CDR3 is TGTGCCAGCAGTGAATCCGGGACAGGAAACACTGAAGCTTTCTTT.

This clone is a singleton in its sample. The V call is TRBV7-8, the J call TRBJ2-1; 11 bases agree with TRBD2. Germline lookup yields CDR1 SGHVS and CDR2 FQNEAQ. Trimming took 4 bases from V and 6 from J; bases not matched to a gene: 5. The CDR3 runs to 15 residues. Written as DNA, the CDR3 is TGTGCCAGCAGCTCCACTAGCGGGAGTGGCAATGAGCAGTTCTTC. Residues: CASSSTSGSGNEQFF.

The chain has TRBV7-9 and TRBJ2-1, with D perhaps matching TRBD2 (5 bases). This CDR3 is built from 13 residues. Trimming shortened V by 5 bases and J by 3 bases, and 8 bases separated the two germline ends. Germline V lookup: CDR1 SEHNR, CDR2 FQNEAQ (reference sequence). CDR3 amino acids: CASSRRDYNEQFF. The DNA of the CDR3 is TGTGCCAGCAGCCGCCGGGACTACAATGAGCAGTTCTTC.